Below are 29 T cell receptor beta chains sequenced from a single sample in a study of spatial heterogeneity in lung cancer. TCRdb processed the 5' RACE reads anew with MiXCR; each CDR3 protein has one entry. This sample has 70,000 to 90,000 distinct CDR3 sequences, with 13% found just once. This sample's time point: sample taken at primary tumor resection. Sequencing was performed on whole RNA extracted from tumor and nontumor lung tissue, or from frozen PBMC, and the material was left unsorted. The sample consisted of PBMCs, taken at surgery. These receptors were obtained from a male donor with early-stage non-small cell lung cancer.

There are a few counts of this clonotype. J is TRBJ1-3 and V is TRBV4-1; D unclear. V was clipped by 0 bases and J by 0 bases, with 9 bases between them. Germline V gene sequence: CDR1 MGHRA, CDR2 YSYEKL. CDR3 size: 16 residues. CDR3: CASSQDYGFSGNTIYF. CDR3 DNA: TGCGCCAGCAGCCAAGATTATGGCTTCTCTGGAAACACCATATATTTT.

The gene calls are TRBV5-1 and TRBJ2-5; 7 positions match TRBD1. V was pared by 0 bases and J by 4 bases, with 3 bases of the junction left unmatched. The CDR3 has 14 amino acids. Germline CDR1 SGHRS, CDR2 YFSETQ. CDR3 DNA: TGCGCCAGCAGCTTGGAACGACAGGGAGAGACCCAGTACTTC. Translation gives CASSLERQGETQYF.

This clonotype was observed at least ten times. The rearrangement links TRBV4-1 to TRBJ2-1, with TRBD2 matching 12 bases. The germline gives CDR1 MGHRA, CDR2 YSYEKL. CDR3 size: 19 residues. V shed 1 base, J shed 3 bases, and the junction held 10 bases outside the gene matches. CDR3: CASSQVTASGRAFYNEQFF. The CDR3, as DNA: TGCGCCAGCAGCCAAGTTACGGCTAGCGGGAGGGCGTTCTACAATGAGCAGTTCTTC.

The chain employs TRBV2 and TRBJ2-1; 7 bases map to TRBD2. Germline V gene sequence: CDR1 SNHLY, CDR2 FYNNEI. This CDR3 contains 13 residues. V shed 10 bases, J shed 2 bases, and the junction held 5 bases outside the gene matches. CDR3 nucleotide sequence: TGTGCCATCTACGGGACTACCTACAATGAGCAGTTCTTC. Translating gives CAIYGTTYNEQFF. Supplemented by reference TRBV2 and TRBJ2-1, the full variable domain reads EPEVTQTPSHQVTQMGQEVILRCVPISNHLYFYWYRQILGQKVEFLVSFYNNEISEKSEIFDDQFSVERPDGSNFTLKIRSTKLEDSAMYFCAIYGTTYNEQFFGPGTRLTVL.

This clonotype showed up just a few times. The chain employs TRBV20-1 and TRBJ2-1; perhaps TRBD2 as D (6 bases). Per germline, CDR1 DFQATT and CDR2 SNEGSKA (reference sequence). CDR3 length: 15 amino acids. Deletions cut 5 bases from V and 2 bases from J, with 16 bases between. The CDR3 nucleotides read TGCAGTGCTGGGGAGACTAGTCTGCCCTACAATGAGCAGTTCTTC. Translation: CSAGETSLPYNEQFF.

This clonotype was picked up a small number of times. The J gene is TRBJ2-3, the V gene TRBV29-1; TRBD1 or TRBD2 may be the D gene (5 bases each). CDR3 length: 12 residues. Trimming cost V 6 bases and J 5 bases, with 12 bases left between them. The germline CDR1 and CDR2 sequences are SQVTM and ANQGSEA. This CDR3 reads CSVGRAEDTQYF. The CDR3 nucleotides read TGCAGCGTGGGACGAGCAGAAGATACGCAGTATTTT.

This sequence joins TRBV20-1 and TRBJ2-1; 9 bases are shared with TRBD2. Germline CDR1 reads DFQATT; CDR2 reads SNEGSKA (reference sequence). This CDR3 is built from 12 residues. The V gene end was trimmed by 4 bases and the J gene end by 12 bases; junction bases not matched to a gene: 7. The CDR3 region is CSATLAGERQFF. CDR3 bases: TGCAGTGCTACCTTAGCGGGAGAGAGGCAGTTCTTC.

This clonotype was counted between two and nine times. The chain uses TRBV7-2 and TRBJ2-1; TRBD2 aligns across 10 bases. After removal of 0 bases from V and 8 bases from J, the junction contained 7 bases not matched to a gene. Germline V gene sequence: CDR1 SGHTA, CDR2 FQGNSA. The length of the CDR3 is 16 residues. CDR3 DNA: TGTGCCAGCAGCTTAGCGAGCGGGAGGGCCTCAGATGAGCAGTTCTTC. Residues: CASSLASGRASDEQFF. Supplemented by reference TRBV7-2 and TRBJ2-1, the full variable domain reads GAGVSQSPSNKVTEKGKDVELRCDPISGHTALYWYRQSLGQGLEFLIYFQGNSAPDKSGLPSDRFSAERTGGSVSTLTIQRTQQEDSAVYLCASSLASGRASDEQFFGPGTRLTVL.

There are many counts of this clonotype. The chain couples TRBV20-1 to TRBJ2-7; D not certain. The CDR3 totals 14 residues. V lost 0 bases, J lost 2 bases, and 11 bases lay in between. The germline CDR1 and CDR2 sequences are DFQATT and SNEGSKA (reference sequence). The CDR3 reads CSARDRAVTYEQYF. Here the CDR3 DNA reads TGCAGTGCTAGAGATCGGGCTGTTACCTACGAGCAGTACTTC.

This clonotype was observed a handful of times. This sequence joins TRBV7-2 and TRBJ2-1; maybe TRBD2 (5 bases). V lost 5 bases and J 8 bases, leaving 13 bases between the germline ends. The CDR3 totals 13 residues. Germline loops: CDR1 SGHTA, CDR2 FQGNSA. Here the CDR3 reads CASSVRAYYEQFF. As DNA, the CDR3 is TGTGCCAGCAGCGTGCGGGCGTACTATGAGCAGTTCTTC.

The chain combines TRBV20-1 with TRBJ2-7; possible D gene TRBD2, 5 bases. V was cut by 5 bases and J by 4 bases, with 24 bases left in between. Per germline, CDR1 DFQATT and CDR2 SNEGSKA (reference sequence). The CDR3 totals 16 residues. CDR3 region: CSASSRKGSDIYEQYF. The CDR3 coding sequence is TGCAGTGCTTCTTCCCGGAAAGGGAGTGATATATACGAGCAGTACTTC.

The chain has TRBV12-3 or TRBV12-4 and TRBJ2-4, with D perhaps TRBD2 (6 bases). CDR3 length equals 15 residues. Trimming removed 5 bases from V and 2 bases from J, with 13 bases in between. The CDR3 sequence: CASSHSSESKNIQYF. For the CDR3, the DNA is TGTGCCAGCAGTCATTCTAGCGAATCCAAAAACATTCAGTACTTC.

The rearrangement links TRBV3-1 to TRBJ2-7, with 13 nucleotides matching TRBD2. The CDR3 is made up of 16 amino acids. Losses at the gene ends were 4 bases for V and 1 base for J; bases not matched to a gene: 4. The germline V gene encodes CDR1 LGHDT and CDR2 YNNKEL (reference sequence). CDR3 DNA sequence: TGTGCCAGCAGCCCCCCGGGACTAGCGGGATCCTACGAGCAGTACTTC. Translated, it gives CASSPPGLAGSYEQYF.

In its sample, this clonotype was seen many times. The chain has TRBV10-3 and TRBJ1-3, with a possible D match to TRBD1 (5 bases). V gave up 5 bases and J gave up 0 bases, with 11 bases separating them. Germline V gene data show CDR1 as ENHRY and CDR2 as SYGVKD. The CDR3 length is 15 residues. CDR3 region: CAISRQLLSGNTIYF. The CDR3 nucleotides are TGTGCCATCAGTCGACAGCTCCTCTCTGGAAACACCATATATTTT.

The rearrangement uses TRBV5-1 and TRBJ1-2; D unresolved. Per the germline V gene, CDR1 is SGHRS and CDR2 is YFSETQ. This CDR3 comprises 12 residues. Deletions cut 2 bases from V and 3 bases from J, with 5 bases between. This chain's CDR3 is CASSLGDYGYTF. The DNA for the CDR3 is TGCGCCAGCAGCTTAGGAGACTATGGCTACACCTTC.

The table lists this clonotype with a few counts. Here the CDR3 reads CASQGRSSGANVLTF. The CDR3 DNA is TGTGCCAGCCAGGGACGGAGCTCTGGGGCCAACGTCCTGACTTTC. The rearrangement uses TRBV5-4 and TRBJ2-6; either TRBD1 or TRBD2 may fit D (5 bases each). CDR1 SGHNT and CDR2 YYREEE come from the germline V gene (reference sequence). Trimming left V 7 bases short and J 0 bases short, with 11 bases between. CDR3 length: 15 amino acids. Variable domain in full (rest from reference TRBV5-4 and TRBJ2-6): ETGVTQSPTHLIKTRGQQVTLRCSSQSGHNTVSWYQQALGQGPQFIFQYYREEENGRGNFPPRFSGLQFPNYSSELNVNALELDDSALYLCASQGRSSGANVLTFGAGSRLTVL.

The chain employs TRBV7-2 and TRBJ2-7; 8 bases align to TRBD2. The CDR3 totals 15 residues. The germline V gene has CDR1 SGHTA and CDR2 FQGNSA. The V gene end was trimmed by 4 bases and the J gene end by 2 bases; junction bases not matched to a gene: 7. The CDR3 loop reads CASSSRGGPTYEQYF. The CDR3 bases are TGTGCCAGCAGCTCTCGGGGGGGGCCCACCTACGAGCAGTACTTC.

Many counts were recorded for this clonotype. CDR3 residues: CASSETSGVSYEQYF. CDR3 DNA sequence: TGCGCCAGCAGTGAGACTAGCGGGGTTTCCTACGAGCAGTACTTC. V and J are TRBV10-2 and TRBJ2-7, with 10 bases aligning to TRBD2. J lost 1 base, V lost 2 bases, and 2 bases had no gene match. This CDR3 comprises 15 residues. Germline assignment: CDR1 WSHSY and CDR2 SAAADI.

This clonotype was counted only a few times. The gene calls are TRBV10-3 and TRBJ2-3; perhaps TRBD2 as D (7 bases). Germline CDR1 ENHRY, CDR2 SYGVKD. With 3 bases removed from V and 4 bases from J, the gap between germline ends came to 23 bases. The CDR3 has 18 residues. The CDR3 sequence is CAISDGGRGRLAADTQYF. CDR3 in DNA: TGTGCCATCAGTGACGGGGGGCGCGGGAGACTAGCAGCAGATACGCAGTATTTT.

This clonotype turned up a few times. The genes are TRBV4-1 and TRBJ2-2; D unclear. Germline V gene data show CDR1 as MGHRA and CDR2 as YSYEKL. The CDR3 length is 15 residues. The V and J ends lost 1 base and 7 bases respectively, with 13 bases between them. The CDR3: CASSQVDLGNGELFF. Written as DNA, the CDR3 is TGCGCCAGCAGCCAAGTCGACCTTGGAAACGGGGAGCTGTTTTTT.

In this sample, this clonotype turned up a few times. The chain combines TRBV4-2 with TRBJ2-1; possible D gene TRBD2, 6 bases. The CDR3 loop spans 16 amino acids. Trimming pared 0 bases from V and 5 bases from J, leaving 14 bases between. Germline CDR1 LGHNA, CDR2 YNFKEQ. The CDR3 spells CASSQEWRVMDNEQFF. CDR3 in DNA: TGTGCCAGCAGCCAAGAATGGAGGGTTATGGACAATGAGCAGTTCTTC.

This clonotype was picked up many times. The V gene is TRBV29-1, the J gene TRBJ1-1; maybe TRBD1 (5 bases). The CDR3 totals 12 residues. Per the germline V gene, CDR1 is SQVTM and CDR2 is ANQGSEA. Trimming took 4 bases from V and 4 from J, leaving 10 bases between them. The CDR3 sequence: CSVVHQGTEAFF. CDR3 in DNA: TGCAGCGTTGTCCACCAGGGCACTGAAGCTTTCTTT.

This clonotype was seen only a few times. This CDR3 is CASSSRTPSRAGLLTDTQYF. CDR3 nucleotides: TGTGCCAGCAGCTCAAGAACCCCCAGCCGGGCGGGCCTACTCACAGATACGCAGTATTTT. The chain recombines TRBV11-1 with TRBJ2-3; a possible D gene is TRBD2 (5 bases). Trimming left V 4 bases short and J 2 bases short, with 28 bases between. The CDR3 extends over 20 amino acids. Germline V lookup: CDR1 SGHAT, CDR2 FQDESV (reference sequence).

This clonotype was seen more than once but under ten times. V is TRBV2 and J is TRBJ2-7; D call uncertain. Germline V gene sequence: CDR1 SNHLY, CDR2 FYNNEI. The V and J ends lost 8 bases and 7 bases respectively, with 21 bases between them. The CDR3 has 14 residues. CDR3 sequence (DNA): TGTGCCAGCGGAAGGAGCCCTGAGATAGGGGAGCAGTACTTC. This gives the protein CASGRSPEIGEQYF.

The chain has TRBV28 and TRBJ2-2; 10 positions agree with TRBD1. The CDR3 totals 15 residues. Trimming removed 6 bases from V and 7 bases from J; junction bases left unmatched: 8. The germline V gene encodes CDR1 MDHEN and CDR2 SYDVKM. CDR3 DNA sequence: TGTGCCAGCAGCCCCCCCGGACAGGGGGTCGGGGAGCTGTTTTTT. This sequence encodes CASSPPGQGVGELFF.

The chain carries TRBV11-2 and TRBJ1-3; D remains unclear. Deletions cut 7 bases from V and 4 bases from J, with 14 bases between. The CDR3 consists of 14 residues. Germline-derived CDR1 and CDR2 are SGHAT and FQNNGV. CDR3 coding DNA: TGTGCCAGCACCTCCTTTACCCCCGGAAACACCATATATTTT. Residues: CASTSFTPGNTIYF. The complete variable domain, with remaining parts taken from reference TRBV11-2 and TRBJ1-3, reads EAGVAQSPRYKIIEKRQSVAFWCNPISGHATLYWYQQILGQGPKLLIQFQNNGVVDDSQLPKDRFSAERLKGVDSTLKIQPAKLEDSAVYLCASTSFTPGNTIYFGEGSWLTVV.

Details on this clonotype: A much larger clonotype is one base distant, so this may be a read error. V usage is TRBV5-1 and J usage is TRBJ2-1, with TRBD2 matching over 8 bases. CDR1 is SGHRS and CDR2 is YFSETQ in the germline V gene. The CDR3 runs to 15 residues. V gave up 3 bases and J gave up 4 bases; unmatched junction bases: 6. CDR3 sequence reads: CASSSMAGGYNEQFF. The CDR3 DNA is TGCGCCAGCAGCTCGATGGCGGGAGGTTACAATGAGCAGTTCTTC.

V and J are TRBV18 and TRBJ1-6, with 9 bases lining up with TRBD1. CDR1 and CDR2 from the germline V gene are KGHSH and LQKENI. V gave up 4 bases and J gave up 8 bases; unmatched junction bases: 6. CDR3 size: 15 residues. The CDR3 coding sequence is TGTGCCAGCTCACAGTTCCGGGACAGGGATTCACCCCTCCACTTT. It translates to CASSQFRDRDSPLHF. Based on the CDR3 plus reference TRBV18 and TRBJ1-6, the full variable domain is NAGVMQNPRHLVRRRGQEARLRCSPMKGHSHVYWYRQLPEEGLKFMVYLQKENIIDESGMPKERFSAEFPKEGPSILRIQQVVRGDSAAYFCASSQFRDRDSPLHFGNGTRLTVT.

This clonotype was observed at least ten times. The V gene is TRBV4-2, the J gene TRBJ2-1; 14 bases agree with TRBD2. CDR1 LGHNA and CDR2 YNFKEQ come from the germline V gene. V was pared by 0 bases and J by 9 bases, with 1 base of the junction left unmatched. This CDR3 has 15 amino acids. CDR3 sequence (DNA): TGTGCCAGCAGCCAAGAAGGACTAGCGGGAGGTGAGCAGTTCTTC. It translates to CASSQEGLAGGEQFF.